This is a list of T cell receptor beta chains from one sample in a study of cytomegalovirus exposure and HLA in healthy donors. The data were produced by immunoSEQ multiplex PCR, yet TCRdb's version contains in-frame clones alone and is incomplete. The sample lists fewer than 200,000 clones, roughly four fifths seen once, with about 1.6% in the top ten. Material for sequencing was PBMCs. These receptors all stem from a man aged 50 to 60 in good health and CMV-seronegative. Both conserved end residues are part of each CDR3. The D gene is left open where the match is weak. Size values are once, few and many counts, or a class for expanded clones, and some rows have none.

CDR3aa | CDR3nt | v_gene | d_gene | j_gene | abundance
CASSQAADWSYGYTF | TGCGCCAGCAGCCAAGCCGCGGACTGGTCCTATGGCTACACCTTC | TRBV4-3 | NA | TRBJ1-2 | NA
CASSQAGLDEQYF | TGCGCCAGCAGCCAAGCAGGGTTAGACGAGCAGTACTTC | TRBV4-3 | NA | TRBJ2-7 | once
CASSPRTGASFYGYTF | TGTGCCAGCTCACCGAGGACAGGGGCTTCCTTCTATGGCTACACCTTC | TRBV18 | TRBD1 | TRBJ1-2 | NA
CAWSSDRVVGRDQPQHF | TGTGCCTGGAGTTCTGACAGGGTTGTGGGTCGCGATCAGCCCCAGCATTTT | TRBV30 | TRBD1 | TRBJ1-5 | NA
CASSDNLQEPMQFF | TGTGCCAGCTCAGATAATTTACAGGAGCCCATGCAGTTCTTC | TRBV18 | NA | TRBJ2-1 | few
CSGGGGTWSYNEQFF | TGCAGCGGTGGAGGGGGCACATGGTCTTACAATGAGCAGTTCTTC | TRBV29-1 | NA | TRBJ2-1 | NA
CASSQVMGQGAYEQYF | TGCGCCAGCAGCCAAGTGATGGGACAGGGGGCCTACGAGCAGTACTTC | TRBV4-1 | TRBD1 | TRBJ2-7 | NA
CASSQDIGTGNEKLFF | TGCGCCAGCAGCCAAGATATCGGGACAGGGAATGAAAAACTGTTTTTT | TRBV4-1 | TRBD1 | TRBJ1-4 | few
CASSSTGGNQPQHF | TGTGCCAGCAGTTCAACAGGTGGCAATCAGCCCCAGCATTTT | TRBV28 | NA | TRBJ1-5 | NA
CASRLTGGHQPQHF | TGTGCCAGCAGACTAACAGGGGGCCATCAGCCCCAGCATTTT | TRBV28 | TRBD1 | TRBJ1-5 | NA
CASSWTARDYNSPLHF | TGTGCCAGTAGCTGGACAGCTCGGGACTATAATTCACCCCTCCACTTT | TRBV19 | NA | TRBJ1-6 | NA
CASSPGSIETQYF | TGTGCCAGCTCACCAGGGAGCATAGAGACCCAGTACTTC | TRBV18 | NA | TRBJ2-5 | NA
CSARLAQEQYF | TGCAGTGCTAGACTAGCGCAAGAGCAGTACTTC | TRBV20-1 | NA | TRBJ2-7 | NA
CASSSMGGTEAFF | TGTGCCAGCAGTTCCATGGGGGGCACTGAAGCTTTCTTT | TRBV11-3 | NA | TRBJ1-1 | NA
CASSLALWTSSTDTQYF | TGTGCCAGCAGCTTAGCTCTCTGGACATCTAGCACAGATACGCAGTATTTT | TRBV11-2 | NA | TRBJ2-3 | NA
CASSFDQTSAFF | TGCGCCAGCAGCTTTGATCAAACAAGTGCTTTCTTT | TRBV5-1 | NA | TRBJ1-1 | NA
CASSFNPGRPDTQYF | TGTGCCAGCAGTTTTAATCCAGGGCGGCCAGATACGCAGTATTTT | TRBV27 | NA | TRBJ2-3 | NA
CASSVTGTASYEQYF | TGTGCCAGCAGCGTAACCGGGACAGCCTCCTACGAGCAGTACTTC | TRBV9 | TRBD1 | TRBJ2-7 | NA
CASSDRVEDEQYF | TGTGCCAGCAGCGACAGGGTTGAGGACGAGCAGTACTTC | TRBV6-5 | TRBD1 | TRBJ2-7 | NA
CASSPRTGSPEAFF | TGTGCCAGCTCACCGAGGACAGGGTCTCCTGAAGCTTTCTTT | TRBV18 | TRBD1 | TRBJ1-1 | few
CASSMGLAKGISYEQYF | TGTGCCAGCAGCATGGGACTAGCTAAGGGAATCTCCTACGAGCAGTACTTC | TRBV14 | TRBD2 | TRBJ2-7 | NA
CASSSEQNRGVIADTQYF | TGTGCCAGCAGCTCAGAACAAAACAGGGGAGTGATCGCAGATACGCAGTATTTT | TRBV7-9 | TRBD1 | TRBJ2-3 | NA
CASSLAFAGKETQYF | TGTGCCAGCAGCTTAGCGTTTGCGGGGAAGGAGACCCAGTACTTC | TRBV7-9 | NA | TRBJ2-5 | NA
CSVDRGLNEQYF | TGCAGCGTTGACAGGGGTTTGAACGAGCAGTACTTC | TRBV29-1 | NA | TRBJ2-7 | NA
CASSKVTVAEAGLFF | TGTGCCAGCAGCAAAGTGACGGTGGCAGAGGCTGGACTGTTTTTT | TRBV21-1 | NA | TRBJ1-4 | NA
CASSLGSGQIYGYTF | TGTGCCAGCAGCTTAGGGTCGGGACAGATCTATGGCTACACCTTC | TRBV7-2 | TRBD1 | TRBJ1-2 | NA
CASSQSGQQETQYF | TGCGCCAGCAGCCAATCTGGACAGCAAGAGACCCAGTACTTC | TRBV4-3 | NA | TRBJ2-5 | NA
CASSFLTGTSTDTQYF | TGCGCCAGCAGCTTTTTGACGGGGACTAGCACAGATACGCAGTATTTT | TRBV5-1 | NA | TRBJ2-3 | NA
CASSSSGGYEQYF | TGTGCCAGCAGCTCGAGCGGGGGCTACGAGCAGTACTTC | TRBV9 | TRBD2 | TRBJ2-7 | NA
CASSYGGGTDTQYF | TGTGCCAGCAGTTACGGCGGGGGCACAGATACGCAGTATTTT | TRBV6-6 | NA | TRBJ2-3 | NA
CASSYRDRGLGGYTF | TGCGCCAGCAGCTACCGGGACAGGGGGCTCGGTGGCTACACCTTC | TRBV5-1 | TRBD1 | TRBJ1-2 | few
CASSESASGTRRTQETQYF | TGCGCCAGCAGTGAGTCGGCTAGCGGGACCCGCAGGACCCAAGAGACCCAGTACTTC | TRBV10-1 | TRBD2 | TRBJ2-5 | once
CASSVGGAAYEQFF | TGTGCCAGCAGCGTTGGGGGGGCCGCCTATGAGCAGTTCTTC | TRBV9 | NA | TRBJ2-1 | NA
CASSLVWGGASGSVGELFF | TGCGCCAGCAGCTTGGTTTGGGGAGGAGCTAGCGGGAGCGTCGGGGAGCTGTTTTTT | TRBV5-1 | TRBD2 | TRBJ2-2 | NA
CASSRGANYGYTF | TGTGCCAGCAGCCGCGGGGCTAACTATGGCTACACCTTC | TRBV5-4 | NA | TRBJ1-2 | few
CASSPVGVSYEQYF | TGTGCCAGCTCCCCCGTAGGGGTGTCCTACGAGCAGTACTTC | TRBV18 | NA | TRBJ2-7 | NA